This TCR beta chain was identified in a study of blood T cell dynamics during melanoma immunotherapy. Stated time point: week 3, after first cycle of checkpoint inhibitor. One draw preceded checkpoint blockade; another followed its first cycle at week 3. On this clone itself: Its antigen is as yet unknown.

Sequenced by immunoSEQ multiplex PCR; TCRdb stores in-frame clones only, minus some. The table lists approximately 11,000 clones, approximately 89% of them singletons. Per germline, CDR1 LGHNA and CDR2 YSLEER. V lost 0 bases to trimming and J lost 3 bases, with 15 bases between them. The CDR3 loop spans 16 amino acids. Study-level findings and limits: At W3, later disease-control patients showed bifurcated PBMC repertoire changes, unlike progressors.

V usage is TRBV4-3 and J usage is TRBJ2-7, with D perhaps TRBD1 (6 bases). The receptor was isolated from a human donor with melanoma. The sample in question was blood, obtained from a patient treated with checkpoint blockade. The DNA of the CDR3 is TGCGCCAGCAGCCAAGAGTGGGACACCCCGGGCTACGAGCAGTACTTC. Translating gives CASSQEWDTPGYEQYF.